These T cell receptor beta chains were read from a single sample in a study of Tregs in tolerant kidney transplant recipients. The method was immunoSEQ multiplex PCR; TCRdb's version includes in-frame clones alone and lacks a portion of them. The sample lists tens of thousands of clones, approximately 93% occurring once. Material: CD4+ T cells from blood, obtained before the transplant. These receptors were taken from a human donor who received a combined kidney and bone marrow transplant. The CDR3 runs from the conserved cysteine through the conserved F or W. D genes are given only for firm matches. The size of a clone is reported for some rows only, either as once, few or many, or as a class for expanded clones.

TGTGCCAGCAGCTTAGTTCGGGGAAGGAACACTGAAGCTTTCTTT	CASSLVRGRNTEAFF	TRBJ1-1	.	.	TRBV7-8
TGTGCCAGAAGTGACCTCACGAGGATCATCGTCGACGAGACCCAGTACTTC	CARSDLTRIIVDETQYF	TRBJ2-5	.	.	TRBV7-5
TGTGCCAGCAATCTGGGGCTAGTTGAGACCCAGTACTTC	CASNLGLVETQYF	TRBJ2-5	.	.	TRBV28
TGTGCCAGCTCACCACGGATACCGGGACAGGGTACCTACGAGCAGTACTTC	CASSPRIPGQGTYEQYF	TRBJ2-7	TRBD1	.	TRBV18
TGCGCCAGCAGCTATTCCGGGACAGGGAGATACAATGAGCAGTTCTTC	CASSYSGTGRYNEQFF	TRBJ2-1	TRBD1	.	TRBV5-1
TGTGCCAGCAGTTTATCCGCGGGGACGGCCCATCAGCCCCAGCATTTT	CASSLSAGTAHQPQHF	TRBJ1-5	.	.	TRBV27
TGTGCCAGCAGCCAAAACCAAGTGGGGCAATTTGGTGGCTACACCTTC	CASSQNQVGQFGGYTF	TRBJ1-2	.	once	TRBV7-3
TGTGCCAGCAGCTTAGATCCCACAGATATTTCACCCCTCCACTTT	CASSLDPTDISPLHF	TRBJ1-6	.	.	TRBV11-2
TGCAGCGTTGAGGACAGGGGTTCCAAAAACATTCAGTACTTC	CSVEDRGSKNIQYF	TRBJ2-4	TRBD1	.	TRBV29-1
TGTGCCATAATGACTAGACTCTCCTACAATGAGCAGTTCTTC	CAIMTRLSYNEQFF	TRBJ2-1	.	.	TRBV7-2
TGCGCCAGCAGCCAAGGCGGGGGGGCTTCAGATACGCAGTATTTT	CASSQGGGASDTQYF	TRBJ2-3	TRBD2	.	TRBV4-1
TGTGCCAGCATTCCCTCCGGGACAGGGGGTTACAATGAGCAGTTCTTC	CASIPSGTGGYNEQFF	TRBJ2-1	TRBD1	.	TRBV28
TGCGCCAGCAGCTTAATTGCGACAGGGGGCGCCGAGCAGTACTTC	CASSLIATGGAEQYF	TRBJ2-7	TRBD1	.	TRBV5-1
TGTGCCAGCAGTTTAACAGGGGGGAACTATGGCTACACCTTC	CASSLTGGNYGYTF	TRBJ1-2	TRBD1	.	TRBV7-9
TGCGCCAGCAGCACCGGGACTAGAAGGACCGGGGAGCTGTTTTTT	CASSTGTRRTGELFF	TRBJ2-2	TRBD2	once	TRBV5-1
TGCGCCAGCAGCAGGACAGGAAGCTCCTATAATTCACCCCTCCACTTT	CASSRTGSSYNSPLHF	TRBJ1-6	TRBD1	.	TRBV5-1
TGCGCCAGCAGTTCCAGGGAGACCCAGTACTTC	CASSSRETQYF	TRBJ2-5	.	.	TRBV23-1
TGTGCCAGCAGTTCTGTGAAGACTGGCTATGGCTACACCTTC	CASSSVKTGYGYTF	TRBJ1-2	.	.	TRBV6-5
TGTGCCAGTAGTAGACAGGGGGAAGATACGCAGTATTTT	CASSRQGEDTQYF	TRBJ2-3	TRBD1	.	TRBV19
TGTGCCAGCAGCCCTACAGAGTTTCGGGGTGAAAAACTGTTTTTT	CASSPTEFRGEKLFF	TRBJ1-4	.	.	TRBV6-5
TGTGCCAGCAGCTTGAGTAACGCACGGCGGGAGATTTACGAGCAGTACTTC	CASSLSNARREIYEQYF	TRBJ2-7	TRBD2	.	TRBV7-6
TGCGCCAGCAGCTTGGAACAGGGACGGTACTATGGCTACACCTTC	CASSLEQGRYYGYTF	TRBJ1-2	.	.	TRBV5-1
TGCGCCAGCAGCCAACCGGGACAGGGGGTGTACGAGCAGTACTTC	CASSQPGQGVYEQYF	TRBJ2-7	TRBD1	.	TRBV4-3
TGCGCCAGCAGCTTGGACCGGGTGGGTGGCTACACCTTC	CASSLDRVGGYTF	TRBJ1-2	.	.	TRBV5-1
TGTGTCAGCAGCTTGTTCCGGGAGACCCAGTACTTC	CVSSLFRETQYF	TRBJ2-5	.	.	TRBV5-6
TGTGCCAGCAGTTTCAGGAGGAGCTTTGAGCAGTTCTTC	CASSFRRSFEQFF	TRBJ2-1	.	.	TRBV27
TGTGCCAGCAGCTTAGTTGCGGATGAAAAACTGTTTTTT	CASSLVADEKLFF	TRBJ1-4	.	.	TRBV11-1
TGCAGTGGGGGGACTAGCGGGAACAATGAGCAGTTCTTC	CSGGTSGNNEQFF	TRBJ2-1	TRBD2	once	TRBV29-1
TGCAGTGGGGACAGGGGTCACGAGCAGTACTTC	CSGDRGHEQYF	TRBJ2-7	TRBD1	.	TRBV20-1
TGTGCCAGCAGCTTAGGAGGGGACAGGGTGGGAAAGGAGACCCAGTACTTC	CASSLGGDRVGKETQYF	TRBJ2-5	TRBD1	.	TRBV7-2
TGTGCTTCTGCGGGAAGGCAGACCCAGTACTTC	CASAGRQTQYF	TRBJ2-5	.	.	TRBV30